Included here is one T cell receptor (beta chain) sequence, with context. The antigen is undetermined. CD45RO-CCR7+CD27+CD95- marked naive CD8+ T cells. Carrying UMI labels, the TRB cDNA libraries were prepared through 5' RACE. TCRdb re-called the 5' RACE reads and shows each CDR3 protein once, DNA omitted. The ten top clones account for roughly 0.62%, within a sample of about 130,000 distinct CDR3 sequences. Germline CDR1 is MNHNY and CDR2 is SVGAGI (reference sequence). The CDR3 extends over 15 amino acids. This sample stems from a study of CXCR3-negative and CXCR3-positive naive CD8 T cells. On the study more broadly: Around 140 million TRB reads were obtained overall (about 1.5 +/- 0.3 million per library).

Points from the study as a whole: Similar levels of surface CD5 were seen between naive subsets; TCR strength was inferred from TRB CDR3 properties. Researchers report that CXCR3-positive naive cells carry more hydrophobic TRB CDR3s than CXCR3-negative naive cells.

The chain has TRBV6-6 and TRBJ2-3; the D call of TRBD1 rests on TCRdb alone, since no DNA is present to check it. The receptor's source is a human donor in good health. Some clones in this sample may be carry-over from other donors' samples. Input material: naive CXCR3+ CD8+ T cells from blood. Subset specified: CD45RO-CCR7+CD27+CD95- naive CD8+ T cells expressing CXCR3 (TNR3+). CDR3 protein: CASSLDRESTDTQYF.